Described below is a single T cell receptor beta chain sequence and its context. The sample is drawn from a study of immune evolution from preneoplasia to lung adenocarcinoma. Clones were read by immunoSEQ multiplex PCR, and TCRdb kept only the in-frame ones, dropping some. The repertoire consists of hundreds of clones, with around 84% occurring once and the leading ten covering roughly 10%. The V end was cut by 9 bases, the J end by 8 bases, with 14 bases between. CDR1 is LNHNV, CDR2 YYDKDF, per germline (reference sequence). CDR3 length: 13 residues. Sequenced sample: FFPE atypical adenomatous hyperplasia tissue from the lung. The subset was: atypical adenomatous hyperplasia (AAH), lung preneoplasia. The TCR sequence derives from an older person with lung adenocarcinoma. The gene calls are TRBV15 and TRBJ1-6; tentatively, D is TRBD1 (5 bases). The CDR3 DNA is TGTGCCACTCAGGGTGAGCTGGATTCACCCCTCCACTTT. Amino acid sequence: CATQGELDSPLHF.